One sample yielded the 11 T cell receptor beta chains listed below, sequenced in a study of blood T cell repertoires in COVID-19 (dated by TCRdb to the early 2020s). To prepare the library, the immunoSEQ multiplex PCR assay was applied. TCRdb provides this immuneACCESS table in a form limited to in-frame rearrangements. Some clones are lacking; in checked studies, under half of them reflect an unresolved V gene, and why the rest are absent is not known. The sample records under 110,000 clones, roughly two thirds of which are singletons. Roughly 0.86% of the sample belongs to the ten largest clones. Sequencing was done on a sample of peripheral blood. These receptors all come from a human donor with acute or convalescent COVID-19. The donor label of this sample is uncertain.

This chain links TRBV19 with TRBJ1-3, with TRBD1 matching 7 bases. Germline trimming cut 4 bases from V and 2 bases from J; bases unmatched to any gene: 2. Germline CDR1 LNHDA, CDR2 SQIVND (reference sequence). There are 14 residues in the CDR3. The CDR3 loop is CASSNDRAGNTIYF. For the CDR3, the DNA is TGTGCCAGTAGTAACGACAGGGCTGGAAACACCATATATTTT. Complete variable domain (other parts from reference TRBV19 and TRBJ1-3): DGGITQSPKYLFRKEGQNVTLSCEQNLNHDAMYWYRQDPGQGLRLIYYSQIVNDFQKGDIAEGYSVSREKKESFPLTVTSAQKNPTAFYLCASSNDRAGNTIYFGEGSWLTVV.

The count of this clone is one. The J gene is TRBJ2-2, the V gene TRBV5-4, with TRBD1 identical over 7 bases. V was pared by 3 bases and J by 3 bases, with 5 bases of the junction left unmatched. CDR3 length equals 15 residues. Looked up from germline, CDR1 is SGHNT and CDR2 is YYREEE (reference sequence). The CDR3 is CASSSGQIYTGELFF. Written as DNA, the CDR3 is TGTGCCAGCAGCTCGGGACAGATTTACACCGGGGAGCTGTTTTTT.

CDR3: CASSQQTGPREAPLHF. In nucleotides, the CDR3 is TGTGCCAGCAGCCAGCAGACGGGTCCTCGAGAGGCGCCCCTCCACTTT. This chain connects TRBV4-2 to TRBJ1-6; D not resolved. V lost 3 bases and J 13 bases, leaving 22 bases between the germline ends. The germline V gene has CDR1 LGHNA and CDR2 YNFKEQ. CDR3 length: 16 residues.

This chain links TRBV19 with TRBJ2-2, with D possibly TRBD1 on 5 matching bases. The V end was cut by 7 bases, the J end by 0 bases, with 9 bases between. The CDR3 has 14 amino acids. Germline CDR1 reads LNHDA; CDR2 reads SQIVND (reference sequence). In DNA form, the CDR3 reads TGTGCCAGTAATAAGGACACGAACACCGGGGAGCTGTTTTTT. This sequence encodes CASNKDTNTGELFF.

This chain links TRBV9 with TRBJ2-3; D is ambiguous. Germline CDR1 SGDLS, CDR2 YYNGEE. V shed 0 bases and J shed 2 bases, with 7 bases lying between them. CDR3 length equals 14 residues. DNA of the CDR3: TGTGCCAGCAGCGTAGACAGACACACAGATACGCAGTATTTT. Residues: CASSVDRHTDTQYF.

A single count supports this clone. CDR3 DNA: TGTGCCAGCAGCTTCTACGCAGGAGGGAGGGGTAATCAGCCCCAGCATTTT. It encodes CASSFYAGGRGNQPQHF. V is TRBV7-2 and J is TRBJ1-5; TRBD1 might be the D (5 bases). The CDR3 has 17 residues. Deletions cut 3 bases from V and 4 bases from J, with 19 bases between. Germline CDR1 is SGHTA and CDR2 is FQGNSA.

There are a few counts of this clone. The genes are TRBV5-8 and TRBJ1-4; TRBD1 is a possible D gene (6 bases). The V gene lost 4 bases and the J gene lost 0 bases, with 10 bases spanning the gap. Germline CDR1 and CDR2: SGHTS and YDEGEE. This CDR3 region has 15 residues. The CDR3 coding sequence is TGTGCCAGCAGCGGCGGACAGCCAACTAATGAAAAACTGTTTTTT. Its translation is CASSGGQPTNEKLFF. Using reference TRBV5-8 and TRBJ1-4 for the parts outside the CDR3, the full variable domain is EAGVTQSPTHLIKTRGQQATLRCSPISGHTSVYWYQQALGLGLQFLLWYDEGEERNRGNFPPRFSGRQFPNYSSELNVNALELEDSALYLCASSGGQPTNEKLFFGSGTQLSVL.

The chain has TRBV2 and TRBJ2-7; D unresolved. The CDR3 has 12 residues. Germline assignment: CDR1 SNHLY and CDR2 FYNNEI. With 4 bases removed from V and 0 bases from J, the gap between germline ends came to 4 bases. The CDR3 sequence is CASSVSSYEQYF. The CDR3 bases are TGTGCCAGCAGTGTGAGCTCCTACGAGCAGTACTTC. The full variable domain, with the rest looked up from reference TRBV2 and TRBJ2-7, is EPEVTQTPSHQVTQMGQEVILRCVPISNHLYFYWYRQILGQKVEFLVSFYNNEISEKSEIFDDQFSVERPDGSNFTLKIRSTKLEDSAMYFCASSVSSYEQYFGPGTRLTVT.

This sequence joins TRBV27 and TRBJ2-5, with D uncertain. The germline V and J ends were trimmed by 2 bases and 0 bases, with 13 bases remaining between them. This CDR3 contains 16 residues. CDR1 is MNHEY and CDR2 is SMNVEV in the germline V gene (reference sequence). CDR3 in amino acids: CASSLRAGPYQETQYF. CDR3 coding DNA: TGTGCCAGCAGTTTAAGAGCAGGCCCTTACCAAGAGACCCAGTACTTC.

The sample holds one count of this clone. The rearrangement uses TRBV6-6 and TRBJ1-1, with D unclear. The CDR3 extends over 12 amino acids. V was shortened by 6 bases and J by 2 bases, with 7 bases between the two germline ends. Germline V gives CDR1 MNHNY, CDR2 SVGAGI (reference sequence). CDR3 loop: CASSPSNTEAFF. The CDR3 DNA reads TGTGCCAGCAGCCCTTCTAACACTGAAGCTTTCTTT.

Only a few counts were recorded for this clone. The rearrangement links TRBV4-1 to TRBJ1-4; 12 bases are shared with TRBD1. Looked up from germline, CDR1 is MGHRA and CDR2 is YSYEKL. The J segment lost 11 bases and the V segment lost 0 bases, leaving 7 bases of the junction unmatched. The CDR3 is 16 residues long. The CDR3 here is CASSQDWGQGARKLFF. CDR3 DNA: TGCGCCAGCAGCCAAGATTGGGGACAGGGGGCTAGGAAACTGTTTTTT.